These 23 T cell receptor beta chains share one sample of origin, sequenced in a study of control samples from healthy donors and cancer patients. Clones were sequenced by immunoSEQ multiplex PCR, and TCRdb holds only the in-frame ones, with some missing. The sample includes about 160,000 clones, 94% seen only once; the top ten take around 8%. Sequenced input: blood. The receptors stem from a middle-aged woman in good health.

The table lists this clone with a count of one. The rearrangement joins TRBV5-5 to TRBJ1-5; D not certain. The CDR3 consists of 15 residues. Germline CDR1 and CDR2: SGHKS and YYEKEE (reference sequence). The ends were cut back, 2 bases at V and 0 bases at J, with 9 bases in the middle. The CDR3 DNA follows: TGTGCCAGCAGCTTATTCTGGGATAGCAATCAGCCCCAGCATTTT. It specifies CASSLFWDSNQPQHF.

The CDR3 reads CASSLTGGTDYGYTF. CDR3 nucleotides: TGTGCCAGCAGTTTAACAGGGGGCACGGACTATGGCTACACCTTC. The rearrangement joins TRBV27 to TRBJ1-2; 9 bases fit TRBD1. V was clipped by 2 bases and J by 3 bases; unmatched bases: 4. Germline CDR1 and CDR2: MNHEY and SMNVEV (reference sequence). The CDR3 totals 15 residues.

The chain links TRBV4-3 to TRBJ1-1; D might be TRBD1 (6 bases). In germline, CDR1 is LGHNA, CDR2 YSLEER. The V end was cut by 0 bases, the J end by 10 bases, with 15 bases between. This CDR3 has 14 residues. The CDR3 here is CASSQDSRGERAFF. The CDR3 DNA is TGCGCCAGCAGCCAAGATTCGAGGGGGGAGAGAGCTTTCTTT.

The rearrangement uses TRBV7-9 and TRBJ1-3; perhaps TRBD1 as D (6 bases). V lost 2 bases and J 1 base, leaving 6 bases between the germline ends. Germline V CDR1 and CDR2: SEHNR, FQNEAQ (reference sequence). CDR3 length: 14 residues. The CDR3 here is CASSLQGSGNTIYF. CDR3 in DNA: TGTGCCAGCAGCTTACAGGGGTCTGGAAACACCATATATTTT.

The V gene is TRBV5-1, the J gene TRBJ2-5; D unresolved. The germline CDR1 and CDR2 sequences are SGHRS and YFSETQ. V was trimmed by 0 bases and J by 3 bases, leaving 15 bases between them. The CDR3 consists of 16 residues. The CDR3 here is CASSLAARNHEETQYF. The CDR3 region has the DNA TGCGCCAGCAGCTTGGCCGCTCGAAATCATGAAGAGACCCAGTACTTC.

This clone was picked up one time. V is TRBV18 and J is TRBJ1-1; D may be TRBD1 (6 bases). V lost 0 bases and J 3 bases, leaving 8 bases between the germline ends. The CDR3 has 14 amino acids. CDR1 is KGHSH and CDR2 is LQKENI in the germline V gene. This CDR3 is CASSPPTGYTEAFF. The CDR3 DNA is TGTGCCAGCTCACCACCGACAGGATACACTGAAGCTTTCTTT.

This chain links TRBV18 with TRBJ2-7; TRBD1 agrees at 7 bases. This CDR3 comprises 15 residues. Trimming removed 3 bases from V and 3 bases from J; junction bases left unmatched: 8. The germline gives CDR1 KGHSH, CDR2 LQKENI. The CDR3 bases are TGTGCCAGCTCACCGACGAGGACAGGAAGCTACGAGCAGTACTTC. The encoded protein is CASSPTRTGSYEQYF.

The J gene is TRBJ1-1, the V gene TRBV6-6; D is unclear. V was trimmed by 6 bases and J by 10 bases, leaving 15 bases between them. This CDR3 is 12 amino acids long. Germline V gene data show CDR1 as MNHNY and CDR2 as SVGAGI (reference sequence). CDR3 residues: CASRGARVAAFF. In nucleotides, the CDR3 is TGTGCCAGCAGGGGAGCGAGGGTAGCAGCTTTCTTT.

The chain has TRBV5-1 and TRBJ1-1, with 9 bases matching TRBD1. The CDR3 is 14 amino acids. CDR1 SGHRS and CDR2 YFSETQ come from the germline V gene. J gave up 5 bases and V 6 bases, and 8 bases lay outside the gene matches. The CDR3 sequence: CASIMGQGKTEAFF. CDR3 DNA: TGCGCCAGCATCATGGGACAGGGAAAAACTGAAGCTTTCTTT.

J is TRBJ1-4 and V is TRBV27, with D perhaps TRBD1 (5 bases). Deletions cut 6 bases from V and 7 bases from J, with 15 bases between. This CDR3 is built from 14 residues. The germline V gene has CDR1 MNHEY and CDR2 SMNVEV (reference sequence). The CDR3 bases are TGTGCCAGCAGACCAACCCCGGGGCCTGAAAAACTGTTTTTT. Translation: CASRPTPGPEKLFF.

The J gene is TRBJ1-1, the V gene TRBV6-5; the D is unclear. This CDR3 spans 13 amino acids. Per the germline V gene, CDR1 is MNHEY and CDR2 is SVGAGI. V was clipped by 6 bases and J by 3 bases, with 11 bases between them. In nucleotides, the CDR3 is TGTGCCAGCAGCGGACCGAGGGACACTGAAGCTTTCTTT. It translates to CASSGPRDTEAFF.

V is TRBV5-1 and J is TRBJ2-7; D is uncertain. Germline lookup yields CDR1 SGHRS and CDR2 YFSETQ. This CDR3 has 14 residues. V dropped 7 bases and J dropped 1 base, with 15 bases sitting between them. CDR3 nucleotides: TGCGCCAGCTCCGGAAGTTCCTTTTCCTACGAGCAGTACTTC. Protein sequence: CASSGSSFSYEQYF.

The rearrangement uses TRBV4-1 and TRBJ2-2; D is unresolved. The CDR3 loop spans 15 amino acids. V was shortened by 0 bases and J by 8 bases, with 13 bases between the two germline ends. Germline loops: CDR1 MGHRA, CDR2 YSYEKL. The CDR3 loop reads CASSQDETALGELFF. In DNA form, the CDR3 reads TGCGCCAGCAGCCAAGATGAAACCGCCTTGGGGGAGCTGTTTTTT.

The CDR3 bases are TGTGCCAGCAGTGACTCAGGGGGCGCACATGGCTACACCTTC. It translates to CASSDSGGAHGYTF. This rearrangement joins TRBV2 to TRBJ1-2; 8 positions agree with TRBD1. The V gene end was trimmed by 3 bases and the J gene end by 6 bases; junction bases not matched to a gene: 6. Germline loops: CDR1 SNHLY, CDR2 FYNNEI. There are 14 residues in the CDR3.

The CDR3 protein is CASSLVPGGPYEQYF. The CDR3 DNA sequence: TGTGCCAGCAGCTTAGTACCGGGGGGGCCCTACGAGCAGTACTTC. The chain recombines TRBV7-2 with TRBJ2-7, with 8 bases fitting TRBD2. The CDR3 has 15 amino acids. Germline CDR1 SGHTA, CDR2 FQGNSA. Germline trimming cut 1 base from V and 2 bases from J; bases unmatched to any gene: 4. The whole variable domain, filled in from reference TRBV7-2 and TRBJ2-7, reads GAGVSQSPSNKVTEKGKDVELRCDPISGHTALYWYRQSLGQGLEFLIYFQGNSAPDKSGLPSDRFSAERTGGSVSTLTIQRTQQEDSAVYLCASSLVPGGPYEQYFGPGTRLTVT.

V gene TRBV2 combines with J gene TRBJ1-1; D unresolved. Trimming stripped 7 bases from V and 1 base from J, with 16 bases between. This CDR3 comprises 15 residues. Germline CDR1 is SNHLY and CDR2 is FYNNEI. CDR3 loop: CASTFEPEGNTEAFF. The CDR3 DNA sequence: TGTGCCAGCACGTTTGAGCCCGAAGGGAACACTGAAGCTTTCTTT.

The V and J genes are TRBV6-1 and TRBJ2-7; D gene uncertain. CDR1 and CDR2 from the germline V gene are MNHNS and SASEGT. CDR3 length: 16 residues. V was clipped by 2 bases and J by 6 bases, with 20 bases between them. The CDR3 sequence: CASSERTGLGYGEQYF. The DNA for the CDR3 is TGTGCCAGCAGTGAACGGACGGGCCTCGGCTACGGCGAGCAGTACTTC.

CDR3 sequence: CASSSTGLNTEAFF. CDR3 coding DNA: TGTGCCAGCAGCTCAACGGGGTTGAACACTGAAGCTTTCTTT. This chain uses TRBV7-3 with TRBJ1-1; D gene ambiguous. Germline lookup yields CDR1 SGHTA and CDR2 FQGTGA. V was clipped by 4 bases and J by 0 bases, with 9 bases between them. The CDR3 has 14 amino acids.

This clone was seen once. The rearrangement joins TRBV2 to TRBJ1-4; D possibly corresponds to TRBD1 (5 bases). This CDR3 is 15 amino acids long. Trimming stripped 3 bases from V and 8 bases from J, with 16 bases between. Germline V lookup: CDR1 SNHLY, CDR2 FYNNEI. CDR3 amino acids: CASSEWAGLGEKLFF. Here the CDR3 DNA reads TGTGCCAGCAGTGAGTGGGCAGGGCTAGGAGAAAAACTGTTTTTT. The whole variable domain, filled in from reference TRBV2 and TRBJ1-4, reads EPEVTQTPSHQVTQMGQEVILRCVPISNHLYFYWYRQILGQKVEFLVSFYNNEISEKSEIFDDQFSVERPDGSNFTLKIRSTKLEDSAMYFCASSEWAGLGEKLFFGSGTQLSVL.

DNA for the CDR3: TGTGCCAGCAGCAGGGACGGCCGAGCTTTCTTT. The encoded protein is CASSRDGRAFF. This chain connects TRBV13 to TRBJ1-1; weak D call: TRBD1 (5 bases). The germline V gene encodes CDR1 PRHDT and CDR2 FYEKMQ (reference sequence). Trimming cost V 5 bases and J 10 bases, with 11 bases left between them. The CDR3 consists of 11 residues.

The J gene is TRBJ1-1, the V gene TRBV5-4; 8 bases fit TRBD1. This CDR3 has 17 amino acids. CDR1 is SGHNT and CDR2 is YYREEE in the germline V gene (reference sequence). J was trimmed by 1 base and V by 2 bases; bases with no gene match: 10. This chain's CDR3 is CASSFDRGQWGNTEAFF. CDR3 bases: TGTGCCAGCAGCTTTGACAGGGGCCAATGGGGGAACACTGAAGCTTTCTTT.

The V gene is TRBV6-5, the J gene TRBJ2-2; D remains unclear. Looked up from germline, CDR1 is MNHEY and CDR2 is SVGAGI. This CDR3 has 13 amino acids. V was pared by 6 bases and J by 6 bases, with 11 bases between. The CDR3 here is CASSRRLSGELFF. The CDR3 DNA reads TGTGCCAGCAGCCGTCGCCTTTCCGGGGAGCTGTTTTTT.

This chain uses TRBV7-9 with TRBJ1-4, with 7 bases that match TRBD1. This CDR3 is built from 14 residues. Trimming cost V 1 base and J 8 bases; bases outside gene matches: 4. Germline V CDR1 and CDR2: SEHNR, FQNEAQ (reference sequence). The CDR3 DNA follows: TGTGCCAGCAGCTTAGAGGGGGCACGGGAAAAACTGTTTTTT. Protein sequence: CASSLEGAREKLFF.